This T cell receptor (beta chain) was sequenced for a study of blood T cell repertoires in COVID-19. This CDR3 has 16 residues. The V and J ends lost 1 base and 5 bases, in that order; junction bases with no gene match: 5. Germline CDR1 and CDR2: SGHRS and YFSETQ. Under the authors' procedure: It was from reference gene primer amplification that nucleated cell counts were estimated. Profiled with immunoSEQ multiplex PCR; TCRdb holds only in-frame clones, not every one. Clone size and V and J calls were adopted from that table, with D and trimming inferred from the DNA. This table holds 55,000 to 75,000 clones, 82% found once.

Input material: peripheral blood. V is TRBV5-1 and J is TRBJ1-6, with 8 bases that match TRBD1. This TCR came from a man aged 80 or over with active COVID-19. The CDR3 protein is CASSLSGTGNNSPLHF. The CDR3 nucleotides are TGCGCCAGCAGCTTGTCTGGGACAGGAAATAATTCACCCCTCCACTTT.